The rows below give T cell receptor beta chains drawn from one sample of a study of vaccination and CD4 T cells after COVID-19. These receptors have no known antigen. TCRdb processed the PCR reads anew with MiXCR; each CDR3 protein has one entry. The data contain roughly 12,000 distinct CDR3 sequences, roughly four fifths of them singletons. Sequenced here: CD4+ T cells from blood, cultured in vitro, sampled after SARS-CoV-2 vaccination. Source of these receptors: a human donor who received a COVID-19 vaccine. Both conserved end residues are trimmed from each CDR3. Expanded clones are given a class, and other clones once, few, many or no size at all.

cdr3_aa: ASSDSTGNQPQH
j_call: TRBJ1-5
v_call: TRBV2
clone_size: NA

cdr3_aa: SAAEGLKNIQY
j_call: TRBJ2-4
v_call: TRBV20-1
clone_size: medium-sized

cdr3_aa: ASSVTGKNIQY
j_call: TRBJ2-4
v_call: TRBV2
clone_size: NA

cdr3_aa: ATSRTSGGVKGETQY
j_call: TRBJ2-5
v_call: TRBV15
clone_size: NA

cdr3_aa: SVAAQGGSSGYT
j_call: TRBJ1-2
v_call: TRBV29-1
clone_size: few

cdr3_aa: ASSWDRGAETQY
j_call: TRBJ2-5
v_call: TRBV7-8
clone_size: NA

cdr3_aa: ASSGGPHQPQH
j_call: TRBJ1-5
v_call: TRBV7-2
clone_size: NA

cdr3_aa: ASSIKAGTDTQY
j_call: TRBJ2-3
v_call: TRBV19
clone_size: NA

cdr3_aa: ASSPGVSGGESYGYT
j_call: TRBJ1-2
v_call: TRBV5-1
clone_size: NA

cdr3_aa: ASSERGGFIDTQY
j_call: TRBJ2-3
v_call: TRBV10-2
clone_size: NA

cdr3_aa: SARNYLQGRNGYT
j_call: TRBJ1-2
v_call: TRBV20-1
clone_size: NA